These T cell receptor beta chains were read from a single sample in a study of blood T cell repertoires in COVID-19. The repertoire was sequenced with immunoSEQ multiplex PCR; TCRdb's copy has only in-frame clones and lacks some. The sample has around 160,000 clones; 75% to 90% are singletons. What was sequenced was PBMCs or T cells enriched from blood (not recorded which). The receptor source for this set is a woman aged 55 to 70 who had recovered from COVID-19. Both conserved end residues are part of each CDR3. A D gene is named only where the DNA matches it firmly. A clone size is listed for some rows: how often the clone was seen (once, few, many), or a class if it is expanded.

>TRBD2|once|TRBV19|TRBJ2-7
CASSPQRDNTYEQYF
TGTGCCAGTAGTCCCCAGCGGGATAACACCTACGAGCAGTACTTC
>TRBD2|once|TRBV27|TRBJ2-7
CASSPSISGRHSYEQYF
TGTGCCAGCAGTCCAAGCATTAGCGGGAGGCACTCCTACGAGCAGTACTTC
>TRBD2|NA|TRBV11-3|TRBJ2-3
CASSSGSSGTDTQYF
TGTGCCAGCAGCTCGGGGTCTAGCGGGACAGATACGCAGTATTTT
>NA|few|TRBV12-3/TRBV12-4|TRBJ1-5
CASRPGRFQPQHF
TGTGCCAGCAGGCCCGGTCGGTTCCAGCCCCAGCATTTT
>NA|NA|TRBV14|TRBJ1-1
CASSWGVRTEAFF
TGTGCCAGCAGCTGGGGGGTTAGGACTGAAGCTTTCTTT
>NA|NA|TRBV11-3|TRBJ2-3
CASSPGAGNTDTQYF
TGTGCCAGCAGCCCCGGTGCGGGAAACACAGATACGCAGTATTTT
>NA|once|TRBV9|TRBJ1-3
CASSPLSWGGIGKNTIYF
TGTGCCAGCAGCCCGCTAAGTTGGGGGGGCATAGGAAAAAACACCATATATTTT
>NA|NA|TRBV28|TRBJ1-1
CASSSTGLATEAFF
TGTGCCAGCAGCTCCACAGGGTTGGCCACTGAAGCTTTCTTT
>NA|NA|TRBV10-3|TRBJ1-1
CAISGSGYSNTEAFF
TGTGCCATCAGTGGTTCAGGATACTCGAACACTGAAGCTTTCTTT
>TRBD1|NA|TRBV6-6|TRBJ1-2
CASSPQGDLYGYTF
TGTGCCAGCAGTCCTCAGGGGGACCTTTATGGCTACACCTTC
>TRBD1|few|TRBV7-9|TRBJ1-2
CASSRGTEGYTF
TGTGCCAGCAGCCGGGGGACAGAAGGCTACACCTTC
>TRBD2|NA|TRBV30|TRBJ2-2
CAWSPWTSQNTGELFF
TGTGCCTGGAGTCCTTGGACTAGCCAGAACACCGGGGAGCTGTTTTTT
>TRBD2|NA|TRBV6-2/TRBV6-3|TRBJ2-1
CASSLLAANEQFF
TGTGCCAGCAGCCTCCTAGCGGCCAATGAGCAGTTCTTC
>NA|NA|TRBV12-3/TRBV12-4|TRBJ2-6
CGTGTSGANVLTF
TGTGGCACGGGAACCTCTGGGGCCAACGTCCTGACTTTC
>TRBD1|NA|TRBV5-1|TRBJ1-2
CASSLPDRGFGGYTF
TGCGCCAGCAGCCTCCCGGACAGGGGTTTCGGCGGCTACACCTTC
>NA|few|TRBV5-1|TRBJ1-3
CASSFDGSGNTIYF
TGCGCCAGCAGCTTCGACGGGAGTGGAAACACCATATATTTT
>TRBD1|NA|TRBV11-2|TRBJ1-1
CASSPPDRVTEAFF
TGTGCCAGCAGCCCCCCCGACAGGGTCACTGAAGCTTTCTTT
>NA|NA|TRBV10-1|TRBJ1-1
CASSDRAGVGTFF
TGCGCCAGCAGTGATCGGGCAGGGGTCGGGACTTTCTTT
>NA|NA|TRBV7-5|TRBJ1-4
CARSPGGGGLGANEKLFF
TGTGCCAGAAGCCCGGGAGGTGGGGGGTTGGGGGCTAATGAAAAACTGTTTTTT
>NA|NA|TRBV3-1/TRBV3-2|TRBJ2-1
CASSLQDSEDEQFF
TGTGCCAGCAGCCTTCAGGACTCGGAGGATGAGCAGTTCTTC
>TRBD1|few|TRBV14|TRBJ2-5
CASSQNRGGETQYF
TGTGCCAGCAGCCAAAACAGGGGCGGAGAGACCCAGTACTTC
>NA|NA|TRBV6-1|TRBJ1-5
CASSEKGNQPQHF
TGTGCCAGCAGTGAAAAGGGGAATCAGCCCCAGCATTTT
>TRBD1|NA|TRBV2|TRBJ2-1
CASSGQGSINEQFF
TGTGCCAGCAGCGGACAGGGTTCTATAAATGAGCAGTTCTTC
>NA|NA|TRBV10-3|TRBJ1-2
CATDTDYGYTF
TGTGCCACCGACACGGACTATGGCTACACCTTC
>NA|NA|TRBV1|TRBJ2-3
CTSSQGTSGRAERTDTQYF
TGCACCAGCAGCCAAGGGACTAGCGGGAGGGCAGAACGCACAGATACGCAGTATTTT
>TRBD1|NA|TRBV4-1|TRBJ1-3
CASSQDSGQVLSGNTIYF
TGCGCCAGCAGCCAAGATTCGGGACAGGTGCTCTCTGGAAACACCATATATTTT
>TRBD1|NA|TRBV19|TRBJ1-2
CASSTRTGAFYGYTF
TGTGCCAGTAGTACCCGGACAGGGGCGTTCTATGGCTACACCTTC
>NA|NA|TRBV28|TRBJ2-3
CASSARQAGLRDTQYF
TGTGCCAGCAGTGCCCGACAGGCTGGGCTTCGGGATACGCAGTATTTT
>TRBD1|NA|TRBV30|TRBJ1-6
CARDRENSPLHF
TGTGCTCGGGACAGGGAGAATTCACCCCTCCACTTT
>NA|few|TRBV3-1/TRBV3-2|TRBJ2-1
CASSQGPGGRNEQFF
TGTGCCAGCAGCCAAGGCCCGGGGGGCCGCAATGAGCAGTTCTTC
>NA|NA|TRBV21-1|TRBJ1-1
CASSKKDLEVNTEAFF
TGTGCCAGCAGCAAAAAGGACTTAGAGGTGAACACTGAAGCTTTCTTT
>NA|once|TRBV6-1|TRBJ1-6
CASSELGTFSPLHF
TGTGCCAGCAGTGAACTGGGCACTTTTTCACCCCTCCACTTT
>NA|NA|TRBV21-1|TRBJ1-5
CASPEGHRVYSNQPQHF
TGTGCCAGCCCCGAGGGGCACAGGGTCTATAGCAATCAGCCCCAGCATTTT
>TRBD2|NA|TRBV7-3|TRBJ2-3
CASSSTSGGLGTQYF
TGTGCCAGCAGCTCGACTAGCGGGGGTCTCGGGACGCAGTATTTT
>NA|NA|TRBV27|TRBJ2-1
CASSPGLGKSSYNEQFF
TGTGCCAGCAGCCCCGGACTGGGAAAGAGCTCCTACAATGAGCAGTTCTTC
>TRBD2|NA|TRBV3-1/TRBV3-2|TRBJ2-1
CASSPGTSGSLKQFF
TGTGCCAGCAGCCCCGGGACTAGCGGGTCCTTAAAGCAGTTCTTC
>TRBD2|NA|TRBV11-2|TRBJ2-3
CASSLEGRDGDTQYF
TGTGCCAGCAGCTTAGAGGGGAGGGACGGTGATACGCAGTATTTT
>NA|once|TRBV4-1|TRBJ2-2
CASSQGRSARRIGELFF
TGCGCCAGCAGCCAAGGGCGATCGGCCAGGAGGATCGGGGAGCTGTTTTTT
>TRBD1|NA|TRBV28|TRBJ1-4
CASSTGTGGAWGEKLFF
TGTGCCAGCAGTACCGGGACAGGGGGCGCATGGGGGGAAAAACTGTTTTTT
>NA|NA|TRBV30|TRBJ1-5
CAWRGQINQPQHF
TGTGCCTGGCGAGGACAAATCAATCAGCCCCAGCATTTT
>TRBD1|few|TRBV2|TRBJ2-7
CASKSRDSIYEQYF
TGTGCCAGCAAGAGTCGGGACAGCATCTACGAGCAGTACTTC
>NA|NA|TRBV23-1|TRBJ1-4
CASSLLLNEKLFF
TGCGCCAGCAGTCTCCTCCTGAATGAAAAACTGTTTTTT
>TRBD2|NA|TRBV18|TRBJ2-3
CASSPFSAGSIDTQYF
TGTGCCAGCTCACCATTCTCAGCGGGGAGTATAGATACGCAGTATTTT
>TRBD1|NA|TRBV7-3|TRBJ2-3
CASSDRGADTQYF
TGTGCCAGCAGCGACAGGGGAGCAGATACGCAGTATTTT
>TRBD1|few|TRBV2|TRBJ2-1
CASRIDRGYNEQFF
TGTGCCAGCAGAATCGACAGGGGGTACAATGAGCAGTTCTTC
>NA|NA|TRBV7-9|TRBJ1-2
CASSLGQGNGYTF
TGTGCCAGCAGCTTAGGTCAGGGAAATGGCTACACCTTC
>NA|NA|TRBV18|TRBJ1-1
CASSPPSRSDTEAFF
TGTGCCAGCTCACCACCGTCCCGGTCGGACACTGAAGCTTTCTTT
>NA|NA|TRBV28|TRBJ1-4
CASSRAGGNEKLFF
TGTGCCAGCAGTCGCGCAGGTGGAAATGAAAAACTGTTTTTT
>NA|NA|TRBV5-1|TRBJ1-2
CASSLDGVSGYTF
TGCGCCAGCAGCTTGGACGGGGTCAGCGGCTACACCTTC
>TRBD2|NA|TRBV28|TRBJ2-7
CASSSPGASGRREQYF
TGTGCCAGCAGTTCCCCGGGGGCTAGCGGGAGGAGGGAGCAGTACTTC
>TRBD2|once|TRBV27|TRBJ2-7
CASSLGLAGGSPYEQYF
TGTGCCAGCAGTCTGGGACTAGCGGGAGGGAGTCCCTACGAGCAGTACTTC